These 8 T cell receptor beta chains share one sample of origin, sequenced in a study of shared clonotypes between healthy human individuals. Data came from immunoSEQ multiplex PCR; TCRdb stores just in-frame clones and leaves some out. Here the sample spans some 1,100,000 clones, 70% to 80% being singletons. Sequenced input: memory CD4+ T cells from PBMCs. Subset here: CD45RA-negative fraction. The receptor set was obtained from a man younger than 35 in good health. Some clones in this sample may be carry-over from other donors' samples.

V usage is TRBV29-1 and J usage is TRBJ1-5; D is perhaps TRBD1 (5 bases). Trimming stripped 5 bases from V and 5 bases from J, with 13 bases between. Looked up from germline, CDR1 is SQVTM and CDR2 is ANQGSEA. The CDR3 totals 13 residues. In DNA, the CDR3 is TGCAGCGTTCGTGCAGGGTCCGATCAGCCCCAGCATTTT. Its protein is CSVRAGSDQPQHF.

V and J are TRBV4-1 and TRBJ1-1; D possibly corresponds to TRBD1 (5 bases). This CDR3 has 13 residues. Germline lookup yields CDR1 MGHRA and CDR2 YSYEKL. V lost 3 bases and J 11 bases, leaving 16 bases between the germline ends. As DNA, the CDR3 is TGCGCCAGCAGCCATGCGCTCAGGGATCGGGCTTTCTTT. Translating gives CASSHALRDRAFF.

The J gene is TRBJ1-1, the V gene TRBV4-1; the D is unclear. Germline V gives CDR1 MGHRA, CDR2 YSYEKL. V was trimmed by 1 base and J by 3 bases, leaving 6 bases between them. The CDR3 consists of 13 residues. CDR3 nucleotide sequence: TGCGCCAGCAGCCAAGTTAGGGACACTGAAGCTTTCTTT. This translates into CASSQVRDTEAFF.

The chain couples TRBV19 to TRBJ2-1, with 8 bases aligning to TRBD1. After removal of 3 bases from V and 0 bases from J, the junction contained 1 base not matched to a gene. Germline lookup yields CDR1 LNHDA and CDR2 SQIVND (reference sequence). CDR3 size: 15 residues. For the CDR3, the DNA is TGTGCCAGTAGTATGGACAGGGACTCCTACAATGAGCAGTTCTTC. Translated: CASSMDRDSYNEQFF.

V gene TRBV6-5 combines with J gene TRBJ1-1; D gene unclear. This CDR3 has 13 amino acids. Trimming removed 6 bases from V and 1 base from J, with 9 bases in between. The germline V gene encodes CDR1 MNHEY and CDR2 SVGAGI. The CDR3 reads CASRYDGNTEAFF. The CDR3, as DNA: TGTGCCAGCAGGTATGACGGGAACACTGAAGCTTTCTTT.

The chain joins TRBV28 to TRBJ1-1; D remains unclear. Germline V gene sequence: CDR1 MDHEN, CDR2 SYDVKM. Trimming stripped 7 bases from V and 3 bases from J, with 15 bases between. This CDR3 region has 14 residues. CDR3 DNA: TGTGCCAGCACCATCCAAGCAGGTTACACTGAAGCTTTCTTT. Its translation: CASTIQAGYTEAFF.

The rearrangement joins TRBV29-1 to TRBJ2-3; 9 nucleotides match TRBD1. Germline CDR1 and CDR2: SQVTM and ANQGSEA. Trimming took 6 bases from V and 4 from J; bases not matched to a gene: 8. CDR3 length: 14 residues. As DNA, the CDR3 is TGCAGCGTGCGGACAGGGGAGGTGGCAGATACGCAGTATTTT. Its translation: CSVRTGEVADTQYF.

The V and J genes are TRBV28 and TRBJ1-1; D is unresolved. There are 11 residues in the CDR3. Deletions cut 4 bases from V and 3 bases from J, with 3 bases between. CDR1 is MDHEN and CDR2 is SYDVKM in the germline V gene. CDR3 protein: CASSWYTEAFF. CDR3 DNA sequence: TGTGCCAGCAGTTGGTACACTGAAGCTTTCTTT.